These 3 T cell receptor beta chains were sequenced from one sample in a study of Tregs in tolerant kidney transplant recipients. TCRdb's copy holds only in-frame clones and misses some; the assay was immunoSEQ multiplex PCR. Here the sample spans about 64,000 clones, around 87% being singletons. Mixed chimerism was transient after nonmyeloablative marrow transplants from related graft donors. The source was CD4+ T cells from blood (PBMCs), collected 6 months after the transplant. The receptors stem from a human patient who received a combined kidney and bone marrow transplant. The graft donor may have given rise to some T cells.

In this sample, this clone turned up once. CDR3: CASSLSERSEQYF. The CDR3 bases are TGCGCCAGCAGCTTGAGCGAGCGGTCCGAGCAGTACTTC. The chain is built from TRBV5-1 and TRBJ2-7; TRBD2 is a possible D gene (5 bases). The V end was cut by 1 base, the J end by 6 bases, with 11 bases between. This CDR3 has 13 residues. Germline CDR1 is SGHRS and CDR2 is YFSETQ. Full variable domain (missing parts from reference TRBV5-1 and TRBJ2-7): KAGVTQTPRYLIKTRGQQVTLSCSPISGHRSVSWYQQTPGQGLQFLFEYFSETQRNKGNFPGRFSGRQFSNSRSEMNVSTLELGDSALYLCASSLSERSEQYFGPGTRLTVT.

The V gene is TRBV13, the J gene TRBJ2-1, with TRBD1 as a possible D gene (6 bases). The germline V gene encodes CDR1 PRHDT and CDR2 FYEKMQ (reference sequence). V lost 6 bases to trimming and J lost 6 bases, with 21 bases between them. The CDR3 totals 16 residues. The CDR3 region is CASSRKQGSISNEQFF. In DNA, the CDR3 is TGTGCCAGCAGTCGTAAACAGGGAAGCATATCCAATGAGCAGTTCTTC.

As DNA, the CDR3 is TGTGCCAGCAGTGAAGCGTGGCAGATCTACGAGCAGTACTTC. Translated, it gives CASSEAWQIYEQYF. V usage is TRBV6-1 and J usage is TRBJ2-7; D gene unclear. V lost 0 bases to trimming and J lost 3 bases, with 9 bases between them. The CDR3 has 14 amino acids. Germline CDR1 MNHNS, CDR2 SASEGT.